A selection of T cell receptor beta chains follows, all from one sample in a study of T cell responses to AZD1222 COVID-19 vaccine. Repertoires were generated with immunoSEQ multiplex PCR, while TCRdb's copy carries only in-frame clones and drops some. Of 90,000 to 140,000 clones in the sample, about 88% were seen once. The sequences come from peripheral blood, collected on day 0 of AZD1222 vaccination. The source of these receptors is an adult in good health. CDR3s include the opening cysteine and the closing phenylalanine or tryptophan. The D gene is left open where the match is weak. Clone size appears in some rows only: once, few, many, or a class for an expanded clone.

. . TRBJ1-1 TRBV18 15 TGTGCCAGCTCACCACCTTCTCTAAGGGACACTGAAGCTTTCTTT CASSPPSLRDTEAFF
. . TRBJ2-1 TRBV24-1 20 TGTGCCACCAGCCCTCATCCCCAGGGGGGGGCTAGCGGCTCCTACAATGAGCAGTTCTTC CATSPHPQGGASGSYNEQFF
. . TRBJ2-1 TRBV27 15 TGTGCCAGCAGTTTATCGGGAGGCTTCCTCAATGAGCAGTTCTTC CASSLSGGFLNEQFF
. . TRBJ2-1 TRBV7-9 15 TGTGCCAGCAGCCCAGGGGAGGGAGGGCGCAATGAGCAGTTCTTC CASSPGEGGRNEQFF
TRBD2 . TRBJ2-7 TRBV7-8 15 TGTGCCAGCAGCCCCCGGACTAGCGGCTCCTACGAGCAGTACTTC CASSPRTSGSYEQYF
. . TRBJ1-5 TRBV30 14 TGTGCCTGGAGTGTAAACGGGGGCGGCCAGCCCCAGCATTTT CAWSVNGGGQPQHF
TRBD2 . TRBJ2-7 TRBV29-1 14 TGCAGCGTTGTTACTAGCGGGAGTCTGAACGAGCAGTACTTC CSVVTSGSLNEQYF
TRBD1 . TRBJ1-5 TRBV28 14 TGTGCCAGCCTCGACAGGGGAGAAAATCAGCCCCAGCATTTT CASLDRGENQPQHF
TRBD2 . TRBJ2-5 TRBV6-5 12 TGTGCTGGAGCGGGAGGAGGGGAGACCCAGTACTTC CAGAGGGETQYF
. . TRBJ2-4 TRBV5-1 16 TGCGCCAGCAGCTTGGAGATGGGGACCCCCAAAAACATTCAGTACTTC CASSLEMGTPKNIQYF
. . TRBJ2-7 TRBV15 15 TGTGCCACCAGCAGAGGTGTCGGGGTCACCTACGAGCAGTACTTC CATSRGVGVTYEQYF
TRBD1 . TRBJ2-5 TRBV7-8 15 TGTGCCAGCACCCTCGAGCTTGGACAGGGAGAGACCCAGTACTTC CASTLELGQGETQYF
. . TRBJ2-7 TRBV6-5 14 TGTGCCAGCGGGGCGGGACACCGGGAGGCCGAGCAGTACTTC CASGAGHREAEQYF
. . TRBJ2-7 TRBV10-1 9 TGCGCCAGCAGCTACGAGCAGTACTTC CASSYEQYF
TRBD2 . TRBJ2-7 TRBV5-4 15 TGTGCCAGCAGCCCCCGGCTAGCGGACTCCTACGAGCAGTACTTC CASSPRLADSYEQYF
. once TRBJ2-3 TRBV27 13 TGTGCCAGCAGTGGCCAGAACACAGATACGCAGTATTTT CASSGQNTDTQYF
TRBD1 few TRBJ1-2 TRBV2 11 TGTGCTCACCGCGGCAGGGGGCTGTACACCTTC CAHRGRGLYTF
. . TRBJ2-1 TRBV2 15 TGTGCCAGCAGTGGCGACAGAAGCTCCTACAATGAGCAGTTCTTC CASSGDRSSYNEQFF
. . TRBJ1-3 TRBV5-1 14 TGCGCCAGCAGCTTGGGGACGGCTGGAAACACCATATATTTT CASSLGTAGNTIYF
. . TRBJ2-1 TRBV11-3 13 TGTGCCGCCAGGTGTTCACAATACAATGAGCAGTTCTTC CAARCSQYNEQFF
. . TRBJ2-5 TRBV6-1 14 TGTGCCAGCAGTGAATTTGACAGAATTGGGACCCAGTACTTC CASSEFDRIGTQYF
TRBD2 . TRBJ2-3 TRBV14 17 TGTGCCAGCAGCCCCCGACTAGCGGGAGTTTGGGCAGATACGCAGTATTTT CASSPRLAGVWADTQYF
. . TRBJ1-5 TRBV24-1 14 TGTGCCACCAGTGAAACCCTTAGCAATCAGCCCCAGCATTTT CATSETLSNQPQHF
. . TRBJ2-3 TRBV19 16 TGTGCCTCAAAAACCCGCGGGACATCTAGCACAGATACGCAGTATTTT CASKTRGTSSTDTQYF
. . TRBJ2-7 TRBV20-1 10 TGCAGTGCTAGCAGGCCCGAGCAGTACTTC CSASRPEQYF
. . TRBJ2-1 TRBV7-3 12 TGTGCCAGCAGCTTAAATGGAAATGAGCAGTTCTTC CASSLNGNEQFF